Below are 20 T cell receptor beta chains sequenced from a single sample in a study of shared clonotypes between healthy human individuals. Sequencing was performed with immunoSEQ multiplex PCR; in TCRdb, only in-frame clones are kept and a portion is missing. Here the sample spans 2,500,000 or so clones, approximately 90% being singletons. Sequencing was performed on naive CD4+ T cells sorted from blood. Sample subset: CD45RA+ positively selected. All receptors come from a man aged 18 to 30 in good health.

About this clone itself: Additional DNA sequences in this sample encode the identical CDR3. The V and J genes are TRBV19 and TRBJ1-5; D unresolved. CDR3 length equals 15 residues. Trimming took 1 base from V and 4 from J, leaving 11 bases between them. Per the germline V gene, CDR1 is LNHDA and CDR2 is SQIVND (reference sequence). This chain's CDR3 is CASSIGAVSNQPQHF. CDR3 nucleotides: TGTGCCAGTAGTATAGGTGCAGTTTCTAATCAGCCCCAGCATTTT.

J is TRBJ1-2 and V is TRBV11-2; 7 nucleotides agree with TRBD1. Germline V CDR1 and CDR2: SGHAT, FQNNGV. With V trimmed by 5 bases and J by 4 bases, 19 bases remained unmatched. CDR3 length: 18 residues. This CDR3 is CASSPGLRDSRIRYGYTF. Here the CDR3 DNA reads TGTGCCAGCAGCCCCGGTTTAAGGGACAGCCGGATTCGCTATGGCTACACCTTC.

This chain's CDR3 is CASSTPGTVHEQFF. The CDR3 DNA sequence: TGTGCCAGCAGCACCCCGGGTACGGTCCATGAGCAGTTCTTC. The V gene is TRBV7-2, the J gene TRBJ2-1; D remains unclear. The CDR3 sequence is 14 residues long. Per the germline V gene, CDR1 is SGHTA and CDR2 is FQGNSA. Trimming shortened V by 5 bases and J by 8 bases, and 16 bases separated the two germline ends.

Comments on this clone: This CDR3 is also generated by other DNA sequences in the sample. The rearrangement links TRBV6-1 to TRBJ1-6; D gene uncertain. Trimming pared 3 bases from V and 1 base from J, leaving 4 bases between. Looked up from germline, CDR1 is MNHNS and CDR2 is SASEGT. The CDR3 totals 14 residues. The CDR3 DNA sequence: TGTGCCAGCAGTGATGGGTCCTATAATTCACCCCTCCACTTT. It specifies CASSDGSYNSPLHF.

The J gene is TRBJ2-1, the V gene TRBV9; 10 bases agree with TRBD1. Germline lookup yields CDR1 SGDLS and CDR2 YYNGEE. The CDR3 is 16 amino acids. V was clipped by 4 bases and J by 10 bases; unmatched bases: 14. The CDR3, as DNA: TGTGCCAGCAGCTCCACCTCGGGACAGGGGAGGAAAGAGCAGTTCTTC. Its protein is CASSSTSGQGRKEQFF.

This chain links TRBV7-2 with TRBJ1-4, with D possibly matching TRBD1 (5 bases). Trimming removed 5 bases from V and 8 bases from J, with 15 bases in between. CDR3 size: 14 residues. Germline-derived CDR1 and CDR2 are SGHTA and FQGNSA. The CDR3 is CASSHQGGNEKLFF. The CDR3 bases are TGTGCCAGCAGCCATCAGGGTGGAAACGAAAAACTGTTTTTT.

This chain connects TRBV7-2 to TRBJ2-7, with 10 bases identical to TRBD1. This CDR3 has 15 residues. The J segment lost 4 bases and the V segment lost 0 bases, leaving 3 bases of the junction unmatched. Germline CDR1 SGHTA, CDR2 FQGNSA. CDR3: CASSLAGQGMYEQYF. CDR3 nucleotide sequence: TGTGCCAGCAGCTTAGCGGGACAGGGGATGTACGAGCAGTACTTC.

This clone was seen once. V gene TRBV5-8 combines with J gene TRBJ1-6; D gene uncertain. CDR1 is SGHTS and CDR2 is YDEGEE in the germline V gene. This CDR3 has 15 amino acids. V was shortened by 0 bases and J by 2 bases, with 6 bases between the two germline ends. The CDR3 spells CASSLGRTYNSPLHF. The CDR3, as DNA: TGTGCCAGCAGCTTGGGGAGAACCTATAATTCACCCCTCCACTTT.

The CDR3 bases are TGCGCCAGCAGTGAGTCGGAGGGTACTGAAGCTTTCTTT. Translated: CASSESEGTEAFF. The chain employs TRBV10-2 and TRBJ1-1, with D unclear. Germline-derived CDR1 and CDR2 are WSHSY and SAAADI. This CDR3 has 13 residues. Trimming stripped 0 bases from V and 5 bases from J, with 7 bases between.

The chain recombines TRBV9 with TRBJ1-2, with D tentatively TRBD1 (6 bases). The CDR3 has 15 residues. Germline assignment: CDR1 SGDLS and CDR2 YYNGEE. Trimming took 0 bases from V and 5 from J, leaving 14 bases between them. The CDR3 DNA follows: TGTGCCAGCAGCGTAGATGATTGGCAGGGGTATGGCTACACCTTC. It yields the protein CASSVDDWQGYGYTF. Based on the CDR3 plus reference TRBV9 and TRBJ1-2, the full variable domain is DSGVTQTPKHLITATGQRVTLRCSPRSGDLSVYWYQQSLDQGLQFLIQYYNGEERAKGNILERFSAQQFPDLHSELNLSSLELGDSALYFCASSVDDWQGYGYTFGSGTRLTVV.

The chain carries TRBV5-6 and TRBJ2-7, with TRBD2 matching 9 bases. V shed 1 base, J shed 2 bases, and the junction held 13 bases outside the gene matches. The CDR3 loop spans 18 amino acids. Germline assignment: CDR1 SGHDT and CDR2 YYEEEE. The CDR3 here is CASSLMSSGERTTYEQYF. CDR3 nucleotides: TGTGCCAGCAGCTTGATGTCTAGCGGGGAACGAACGACCTACGAGCAGTACTTC.

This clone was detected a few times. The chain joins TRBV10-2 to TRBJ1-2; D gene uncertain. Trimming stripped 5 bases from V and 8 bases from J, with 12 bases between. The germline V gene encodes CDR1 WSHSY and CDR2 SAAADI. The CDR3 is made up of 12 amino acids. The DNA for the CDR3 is TGCGCCAGCAGTCCAACCACAAAGGGCTACACCTTC. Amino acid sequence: CASSPTTKGYTF.

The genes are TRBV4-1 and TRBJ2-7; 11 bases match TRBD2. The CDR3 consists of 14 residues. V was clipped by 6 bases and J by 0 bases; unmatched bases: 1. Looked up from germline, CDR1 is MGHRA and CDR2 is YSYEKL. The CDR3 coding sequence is TGCGCCAGCAGGCTAGCGGGAGGCTCCTACGAGCAGTACTTC. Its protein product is CASRLAGGSYEQYF.

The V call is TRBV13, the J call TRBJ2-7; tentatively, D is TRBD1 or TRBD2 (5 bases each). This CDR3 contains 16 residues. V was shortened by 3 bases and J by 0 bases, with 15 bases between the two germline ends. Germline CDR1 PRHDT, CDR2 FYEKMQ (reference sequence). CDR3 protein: CASSLGLGVNSYEQYF. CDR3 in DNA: TGTGCCAGCAGCTTGGGATTGGGGGTAAACTCCTACGAGCAGTACTTC.

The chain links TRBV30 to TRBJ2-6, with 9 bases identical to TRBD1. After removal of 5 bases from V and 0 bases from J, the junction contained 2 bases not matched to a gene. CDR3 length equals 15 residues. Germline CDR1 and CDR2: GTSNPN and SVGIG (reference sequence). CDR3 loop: CAWDRGSSGANVLTF. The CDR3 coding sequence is TGTGCCTGGGACAGGGGGAGCTCTGGGGCCAACGTCCTGACTTTC.

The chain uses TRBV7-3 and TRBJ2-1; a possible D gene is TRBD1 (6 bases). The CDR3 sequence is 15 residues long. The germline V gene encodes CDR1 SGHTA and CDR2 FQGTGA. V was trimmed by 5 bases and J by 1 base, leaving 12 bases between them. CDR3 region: CASSPQGTSYNEQFF. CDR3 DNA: TGTGCCAGCAGCCCCCAGGGGACATCCTACAATGAGCAGTTCTTC.

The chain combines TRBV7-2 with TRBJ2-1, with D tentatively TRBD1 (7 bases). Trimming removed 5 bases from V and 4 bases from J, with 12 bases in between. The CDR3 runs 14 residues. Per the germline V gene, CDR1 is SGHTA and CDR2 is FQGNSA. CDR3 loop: CASSRGTEYNEQFF. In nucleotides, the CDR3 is TGTGCCAGCAGCCGGGGGACAGAATACAATGAGCAGTTCTTC.

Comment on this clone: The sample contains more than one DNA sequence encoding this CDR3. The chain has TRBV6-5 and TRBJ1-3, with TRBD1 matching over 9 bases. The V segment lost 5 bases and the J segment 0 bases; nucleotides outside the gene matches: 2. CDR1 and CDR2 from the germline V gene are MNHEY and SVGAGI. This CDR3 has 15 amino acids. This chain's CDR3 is CASSRTGDSGNTIYF. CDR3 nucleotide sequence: TGTGCCAGCAGTAGGACAGGGGACTCTGGAAACACCATATATTTT.

The CDR3 DNA reads TGTGCAGGGGCCGAAAGCACAGATACGCAGTATTTT. Translation gives CAGAESTDTQYF. The V and J genes are TRBV7-9 and TRBJ2-3; tentatively, D is TRBD1 (5 bases). The CDR3 sequence is 12 residues long. Germline V CDR1 and CDR2: SEHNR, FQNEAQ (reference sequence). Full variable domain (missing parts from reference TRBV7-9 and TRBJ2-3): DTGVSQNPRHKITKRGQNVTFRCDPISEHNRLYWYRQTLGQGPEFLTYFQNEAQLEKSRLLSDRFSAERPKGSFSTLEIQRTEQGDSAMYLCAGAESTDTQYFGPGTRLTVL.

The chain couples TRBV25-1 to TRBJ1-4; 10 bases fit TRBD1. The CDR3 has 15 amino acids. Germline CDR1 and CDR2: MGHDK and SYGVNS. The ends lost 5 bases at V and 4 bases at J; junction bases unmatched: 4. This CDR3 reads CASSRTGGDNEKLFF. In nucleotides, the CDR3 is TGTGCCAGCAGTAGGACAGGGGGGGATAATGAAAAACTGTTTTTT.